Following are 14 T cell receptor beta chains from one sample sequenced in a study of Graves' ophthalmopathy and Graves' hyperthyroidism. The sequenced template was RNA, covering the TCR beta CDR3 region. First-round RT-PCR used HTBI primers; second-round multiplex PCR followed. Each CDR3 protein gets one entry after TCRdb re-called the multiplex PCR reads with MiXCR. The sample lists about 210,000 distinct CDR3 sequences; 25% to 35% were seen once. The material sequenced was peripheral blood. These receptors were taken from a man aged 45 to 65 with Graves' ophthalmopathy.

CDR3 region: CASTRPTLSSIGEQYF. In DNA, the CDR3 is TGTGCCAGCACCCGCCCGACCCTTTCTTCCATAGGTGAGCAGTACTTC. This rearrangement joins TRBV6-2 or TRBV6-3 to TRBJ2-7; D remains ambiguous. Germline lookup yields CDR1 MNHEY and CDR2 SVGEGT. The CDR3 runs to 16 residues. The V and J ends lost 7 bases and 7 bases respectively, with 26 bases between them.

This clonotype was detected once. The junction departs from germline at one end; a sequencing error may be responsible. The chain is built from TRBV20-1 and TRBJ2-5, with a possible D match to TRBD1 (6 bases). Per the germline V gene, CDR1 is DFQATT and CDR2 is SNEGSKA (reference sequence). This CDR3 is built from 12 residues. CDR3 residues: CTLTGHEETQYF. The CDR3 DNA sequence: TGTACTCTGACGGGACACGAAGAGACCCAGTACTTC.

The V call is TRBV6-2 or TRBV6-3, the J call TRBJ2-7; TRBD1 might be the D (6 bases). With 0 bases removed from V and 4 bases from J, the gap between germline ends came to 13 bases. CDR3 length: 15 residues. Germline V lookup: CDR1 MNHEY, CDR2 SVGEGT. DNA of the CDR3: TGTGCCAGCAGTTACTCCGATGGGACACCTTACGAGCAGTACTTC. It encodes CASSYSDGTPYEQYF.

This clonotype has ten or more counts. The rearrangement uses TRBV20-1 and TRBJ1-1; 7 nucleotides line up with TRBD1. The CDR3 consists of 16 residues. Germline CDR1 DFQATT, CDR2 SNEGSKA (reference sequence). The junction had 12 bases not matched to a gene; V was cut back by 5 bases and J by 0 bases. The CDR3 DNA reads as TGCAGTGCTTTCTCGGGACAGAGTGAGATGAACACTGAAGCTTTCTTT. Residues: CSAFSGQSEMNTEAFF.

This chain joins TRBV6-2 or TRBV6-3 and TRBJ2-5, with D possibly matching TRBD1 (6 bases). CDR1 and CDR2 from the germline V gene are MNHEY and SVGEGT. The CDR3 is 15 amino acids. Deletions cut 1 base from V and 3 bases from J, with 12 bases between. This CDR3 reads CASSYWGRSEETQYF. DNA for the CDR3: TGTGCCAGCAGTTACTGGGGGCGATCGGAAGAGACCCAGTACTTC.

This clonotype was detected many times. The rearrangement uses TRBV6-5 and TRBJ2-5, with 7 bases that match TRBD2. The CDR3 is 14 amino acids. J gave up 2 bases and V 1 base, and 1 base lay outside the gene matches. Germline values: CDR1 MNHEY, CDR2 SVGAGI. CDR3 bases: TGTGCCAGCAGTTACTGGGACTATCAAGAGACCCAGTACTTC. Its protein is CASSYWDYQETQYF.

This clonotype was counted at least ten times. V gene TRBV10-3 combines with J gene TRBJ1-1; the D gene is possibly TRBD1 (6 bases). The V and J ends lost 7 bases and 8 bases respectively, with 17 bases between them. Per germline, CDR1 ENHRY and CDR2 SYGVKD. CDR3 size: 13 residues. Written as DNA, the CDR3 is TGTGCCATCACCCCTCACCTTGGACAGGAAGCTTTCTTT. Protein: CAITPHLGQEAFF.

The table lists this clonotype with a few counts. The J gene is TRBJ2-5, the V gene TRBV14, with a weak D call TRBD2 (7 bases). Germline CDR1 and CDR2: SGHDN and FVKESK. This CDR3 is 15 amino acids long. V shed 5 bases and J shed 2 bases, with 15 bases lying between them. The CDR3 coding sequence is TGTGCCAGCAGCTTAGGGGGGGGCCTACAAGAGACCCAGTACTTC. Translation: CASSLGGGLQETQYF. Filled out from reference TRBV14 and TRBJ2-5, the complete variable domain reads EAGVTQFPSHSVIEKGQTVTLRCDPISGHDNLYWYRRVMGKEIKFLLHFVKESKQDESGMPNNRFLAERTGGTYSTLKVQPAELEDSGVYFCASSLGGGLQETQYFGPGTRLLVL.

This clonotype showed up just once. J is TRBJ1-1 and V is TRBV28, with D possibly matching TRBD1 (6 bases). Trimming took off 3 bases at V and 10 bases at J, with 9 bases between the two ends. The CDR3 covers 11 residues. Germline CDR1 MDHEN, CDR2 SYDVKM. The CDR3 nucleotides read TGTGCCAGCAGTTTGTGGGGGCGAGCTTTCTTT. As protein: CASSLWGRAFF.

The CDR3 here is CASSSLSGQKETQYF. The CDR3 nucleotides read TGTGCCAGCAGTTCGTTAAGCGGGCAGAAAGAGACCCAGTACTTC. V usage is TRBV6-5 and J usage is TRBJ2-5, with a possible D match to TRBD2 (6 bases). Germline CDR1 reads MNHEY; CDR2 reads SVGAGI. Trimming pared 4 bases from V and 3 bases from J, leaving 15 bases between. The CDR3 consists of 15 residues.

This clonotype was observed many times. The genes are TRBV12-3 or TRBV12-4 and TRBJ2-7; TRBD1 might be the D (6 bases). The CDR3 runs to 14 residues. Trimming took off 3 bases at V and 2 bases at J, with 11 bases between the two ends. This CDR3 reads CASSLQQGPYEQYF. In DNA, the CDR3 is TGTGCCAGCAGTTTGCAACAGGGTCCCTACGAGCAGTACTTC.

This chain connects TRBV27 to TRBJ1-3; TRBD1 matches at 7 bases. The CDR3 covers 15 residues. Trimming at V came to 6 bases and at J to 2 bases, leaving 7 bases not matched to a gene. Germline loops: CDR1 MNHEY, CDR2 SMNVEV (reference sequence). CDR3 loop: CASRRTGDPGNTIYF. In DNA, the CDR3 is TGTGCCAGCAGACGTACAGGGGACCCTGGAAACACCATATATTTT.

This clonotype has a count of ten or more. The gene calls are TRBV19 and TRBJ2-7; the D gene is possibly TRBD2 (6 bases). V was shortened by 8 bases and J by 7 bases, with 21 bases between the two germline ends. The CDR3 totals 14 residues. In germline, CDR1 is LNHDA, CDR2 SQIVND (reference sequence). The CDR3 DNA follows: TGTGCCAGTTCCGGGACTCCCGAGTCTTGGGAGCAGTACTTC. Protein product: CASSGTPESWEQYF.

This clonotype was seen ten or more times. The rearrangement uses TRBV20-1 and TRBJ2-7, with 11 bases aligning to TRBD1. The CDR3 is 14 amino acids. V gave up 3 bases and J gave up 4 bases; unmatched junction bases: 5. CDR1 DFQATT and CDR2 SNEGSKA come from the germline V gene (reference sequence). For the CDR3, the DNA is TGCAGTGCTAGTCACCGGGACAGGGGGTACGAGCAGTACTTC. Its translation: CSASHRDRGYEQYF.